The sequence of this T cell receptor beta chain was determined in a study of vaccination and CD4 T cells after COVID-19. Looking at the study overall: Samples were collected from a few convalescent patients on day 14 and on days 161 to 241 after vaccination. The stimulus for the cells was overlapping spike peptides derived from SARS-CoV-2, HCoV-NL63, HCoV-OC43 and HCoV-229E.

The V gene end was trimmed by 3 bases and the J gene end by 9 bases; junction bases not matched to a gene: 9. Germline-derived CDR1 and CDR2 are DFQATT and SNEGSKA (reference sequence). CDR3 length: 14 residues. Time point given: late sampling 161 to 241 days after vaccination in three convalescent patients. Documented treatment: approximately 11-day PBMC culture with coronavirus spike peptide pools or control peptides (ViraFEST assay). The dates of positive PCR tests extended from March through December 2020 and came before the US Alpha, Beta and Delta variants. The Oncomine TCR Beta short-read assay was what sequenced the DNA obtained from cultured CD4+ T cells. TCRdb ran MiXCR on the PCR reads and lists one entry per CDR3 protein. The sample records tens of thousands of distinct CDR3 sequences, about 35% being singletons. About this clonotype: The antigen remains undetermined.

The receptor was derived from a human donor who had recovered from COVID-19. The sequencing used CD4+ T cells from blood, cultured in vitro, collected about 7 months after SARS-CoV-2 vaccination. This chain links TRBV20-1 with TRBJ2-3, with 10 bases aligning to TRBD2. The CDR3 reads CSASLSGRPLTQYF. Written as DNA, the CDR3 is TGCAGTGCTAGTCTTAGCGGGAGGCCGTTGACGCAGTATTTT.